The 32 T cell receptor beta chains listed next were all sequenced from one sample in a study of shared clonotypes between healthy human individuals. Here immunoSEQ multiplex PCR was the method, and the copy in TCRdb shows in-frame clones only, minus some. Of around 2,000,000 clones listed, roughly 94% are singletons. The sample taken for sequencing was naive CD4+ T cells sorted from blood. Subset indicated: CD45RA+ positively selected. These receptors were taken from a man between 18 and 35 years old in good health.

J is TRBJ2-7 and V is TRBV9, with a tentative D call TRBD2 (5 bases). Per the germline V gene, CDR1 is SGDLS and CDR2 is YYNGEE. CDR3 size: 14 residues. The V gene lost 2 bases and the J gene lost 4 bases, with 13 bases spanning the gap. CDR3 amino acids: CASSVGSLKYEQYF. In DNA form, the CDR3 reads TGTGCCAGCAGCGTTGGGAGTCTTAAGTACGAGCAGTACTTC.

The chain employs TRBV4-3 and TRBJ2-6; no clear D. The CDR3 is 16 residues long. CDR1 LGHNA and CDR2 YSLEER come from the germline V gene. Trimming stripped 1 base from V and 0 bases from J, with 7 bases between. The CDR3 sequence is CASSQGRSSGANVLTF. The DNA for the CDR3 is TGCGCCAGCAGCCAAGGGCGAAGCTCTGGGGCCAACGTCCTGACTTTC.

J is TRBJ2-3 and V is TRBV7-6, with 8 bases fitting TRBD2. CDR3 length: 17 amino acids. V lost 5 bases to trimming and J lost 6 bases; unmatched junction nucleotides: 16. The V gene's germline CDR1 is SGHVS and CDR2 FNYEAQ. The DNA for the CDR3 is TGTGCCAGCAGCCCCTCCCGGGAGGGCCCCCTAGGGGATACGCAGTATTTT. This encodes CASSPSREGPLGDTQYF.

The V gene is TRBV5-1, the J gene TRBJ2-5; 11 bases fit TRBD2. V trimming: 0 bases; J trimming: 3 bases; junction bases outside the gene matches: 4. Germline CDR1 SGHRS, CDR2 YFSETQ. The CDR3 loop spans 16 amino acids. The DNA for the CDR3 is TGCGCCAGCAGCTTGGCTAGCGGGGGGCCGGAAGAGACCCAGTACTTC. Residues: CASSLASGGPEETQYF.

The chain joins TRBV28 to TRBJ1-2; D may be TRBD1 (6 bases). The CDR3 is 17 amino acids. Trimming shortened V by 6 bases and J by 3 bases, and 23 bases separated the two germline ends. The germline gives CDR1 MDHEN, CDR2 SYDVKM. Here the CDR3 reads CASSWTEGSQGDYGYTF. In nucleotides, the CDR3 is TGTGCCAGCAGCTGGACAGAAGGGTCGCAGGGCGACTATGGCTACACCTTC.

This chain connects TRBV6-4 to TRBJ1-6, with 8 nucleotides matching TRBD1. V lost 5 bases and J lost 3; bases outside the gene matches: 3. CDR1 is MRHNA, CDR2 SNTAGT, per germline. The CDR3 has 15 amino acids. CDR3 coding DNA: TGTGCCAGCAGTCGGACAGGGATCTATAATTCACCCCTCCACTTT. This translates into CASSRTGIYNSPLHF.

Of note for this clone: This same CDR3 is encoded by further DNA sequences in the sample. The chain combines TRBV18 with TRBJ1-1, with D maybe TRBD1 (6 bases). CDR1 is KGHSH, CDR2 LQKENI, per germline. The CDR3 consists of 14 residues. Trimming removed 5 bases at V and 0 bases at J, with 10 bases between. CDR3 protein: CASSSTGLNTEAFF. The CDR3 DNA reads TGTGCCAGCTCATCTACAGGGCTGAACACTGAAGCTTTCTTT.

The chain joins TRBV27 to TRBJ1-6, with 7 nucleotides matching TRBD1. CDR3 length equals 17 residues. The germline V gene has CDR1 MNHEY and CDR2 SMNVEV (reference sequence). J lost 0 bases, V lost 10 bases, and 12 bases had no gene match. The CDR3 DNA is TGTGCCACCCAGGGGGGGGTCGGTAGCTCCTATAATTCACCCCTCCACTTT. It codes for CATQGGVGSSYNSPLHF.

The chain uses TRBV7-2 and TRBJ1-2; D is undetermined. The CDR3 covers 14 residues. V lost 2 bases to trimming and J lost 0 bases, with 7 bases between them. Germline V gene data show CDR1 as SGHTA and CDR2 as FQGNSA. The CDR3 DNA follows: TGTGCCAGCAGCTTAACTACGGCTAACTATGGCTACACCTTC. Translating gives CASSLTTANYGYTF.

The V call is TRBV7-2, the J call TRBJ2-1; 8 bases are shared with TRBD2. The V and J ends lost 1 base and 0 bases, in that order; junction bases with no gene match: 8. In germline, CDR1 is SGHTA, CDR2 FQGNSA. There are 18 residues in the CDR3. The CDR3 DNA is TGTGCCAGCAGCTTAGGCCTAGCGGGTCTGAGCTCCTACAATGAGCAGTTCTTC. This encodes CASSLGLAGLSSYNEQFF.

V is TRBV11-3 and J is TRBJ2-3, with 12 bases aligning to TRBD2. V lost 1 base to trimming and J lost 4 bases; unmatched junction nucleotides: 3. The CDR3 extends over 16 amino acids. Germline V gene lookup returns CDR1 SGHNT and CDR2 YENEEA. In DNA, the CDR3 is TGTGCCAGCAGCTTAGGACTAGCGGGAGTATCAGATACGCAGTATTTT. Protein: CASSLGLAGVSDTQYF. Based on the CDR3 plus reference TRBV11-3 and TRBJ2-3, the full variable domain is EAGVVQSPRYKIIEKKQPVAFWCNPISGHNTLYWYLQNLGQGPELLIRYENEEAVDDSQLPKDRFSAERLKGVDSTLKIQPAELGDSAVYLCASSLGLAGVSDTQYFGPGTRLTVL.

V is TRBV7-8 and J is TRBJ2-3; the D gene could be TRBD1 or TRBD2 (5 bases each). This CDR3 comprises 18 residues. The V and J ends lost 1 base and 3 bases respectively, with 20 bases between them. CDR1 and CDR2 (germline): SGHVS, FQNEAQ. The CDR3 spells CASSLVRGAVLVTDTQYF. CDR3 coding DNA: TGTGCCAGCAGCTTAGTGAGAGGGGCAGTATTAGTAACAGATACGCAGTATTTT. The variable domain in full, completed from reference TRBV7-8 and TRBJ2-3, reads GAGVSQSPRYKVAKRGQDVALRCDPISGHVSLFWYQQALGQGPEFLTYFQNEAQLDKSGLPSDRFFAERPEGSVSTLKIQRTQQEDSAVYLCASSLVRGAVLVTDTQYFGPGTRLTVL.

The chain combines TRBV6-1 with TRBJ1-2, with TRBD1 matching 10 bases. Germline assignment: CDR1 MNHNS and CDR2 SASEGT. V gave up 4 bases and J gave up 11 bases; unmatched junction bases: 7. The CDR3 has 13 residues. The CDR3 DNA reads TGTGCCAGCAGTGGGTGGACAGGGGGTGTGTACACCTTC. Amino acids: CASSGWTGGVYTF.

The rearrangement links TRBV6-5 to TRBJ2-5, with D unresolved. Germline V gene sequence: CDR1 MNHEY, CDR2 SVGAGI. Trimming removed 6 bases from V and 7 bases from J, with 15 bases in between. The CDR3 runs 13 residues. CDR3 loop: CASRDRRMATQYF. The CDR3 region has the DNA TGTGCCAGCAGGGACCGGCGAATGGCGACCCAGTACTTC.

The V and J genes are TRBV6-6 and TRBJ2-7; the D is unclear. Germline V gene lookup returns CDR1 MNHNY and CDR2 SVGAGI (reference sequence). The germline V and J ends were trimmed by 5 bases and 3 bases, with 11 bases remaining between them. The CDR3 loop spans 13 amino acids. The CDR3 is CASSPPSSYEQYF. CDR3 coding DNA: TGTGCCAGCAGTCCCCCAAGTAGCTACGAGCAGTACTTC.

This chain connects TRBV7-9 to TRBJ2-3; 10 bases are a match to TRBD2. Germline assignment: CDR1 SEHNR and CDR2 FQNEAQ (reference sequence). The CDR3 spans 13 residues. J lost 4 bases, V lost 6 bases, and 1 base had no gene match. CDR3 residues: CASRGLAPDTQYF. In DNA, the CDR3 is TGTGCCAGCAGGGGACTAGCGCCAGATACGCAGTATTTT.

Regarding this clone: Other DNA sequences from this sample encode an identical CDR3 as well. The V and J genes are TRBV30 and TRBJ1-2; no definite D call. Germline CDR1 GTSNPN, CDR2 SVGIG (reference sequence). This CDR3 spans 13 amino acids. Trimming shortened V by 0 bases and J by 0 bases, and 5 bases separated the two germline ends. The CDR3 nucleotides are TGTGCCTGGAGTGTAGGTGCTAACTATGGCTACACCTTC. Translation: CAWSVGANYGYTF.

The chain links TRBV7-9 to TRBJ1-5; tentatively, D is TRBD1 (5 bases). The CDR3 has 14 amino acids. Deletions cut 5 bases from V and 3 bases from J, with 11 bases between. Looked up from germline, CDR1 is SEHNR and CDR2 is FQNEAQ (reference sequence). CDR3 protein: CASSLTGINQPQHF. CDR3 nucleotide sequence: TGTGCCAGCAGCCTCACAGGTATCAATCAGCCCCAGCATTTT.

As regards this clone: In the same sample, other DNA sequences code for this CDR3. The rearrangement links TRBV9 to TRBJ2-3, with no clear D. V lost 0 bases to trimming and J lost 4 bases, with 9 bases between them. Germline V gene data show CDR1 as SGDLS and CDR2 as YYNGEE. There are 14 residues in the CDR3. CDR3 region: CASSVAGLADTQYF. The CDR3 coding sequence is TGTGCCAGCAGCGTAGCAGGCTTAGCAGATACGCAGTATTTT.

The chain is built from TRBV28 and TRBJ2-3; a possible D gene is TRBD2 (7 bases). From germline, CDR1 is MDHEN and CDR2 SYDVKM. This CDR3 region has 15 residues. V lost 3 bases to trimming and J lost 3 bases, with 13 bases between them. The CDR3 coding sequence is TGTGCCAGCAGTTTCCGGAGGGGGGGGACAGATACGCAGTATTTT. Amino acid sequence: CASSFRRGGTDTQYF.

The chain employs TRBV18 and TRBJ1-4; no definite D call. CDR3 length: 15 residues. The V gene's germline CDR1 is KGHSH and CDR2 LQKENI. The V end was cut by 2 bases, the J end by 3 bases, with 10 bases between. Here the CDR3 DNA reads TGTGCCAGCTCACCAAACGGAGGTCCTAATGAAAAACTGTTTTTT. Its translation: CASSPNGGPNEKLFF.

This clone has a single count. This sequence joins TRBV19 and TRBJ1-4; D gene ambiguous. Trimming removed 4 bases at V and 7 bases at J, with 10 bases between. Germline-derived CDR1 and CDR2 are LNHDA and SQIVND (reference sequence). The CDR3 is made up of 13 amino acids. The DNA for the CDR3 is TGTGCCAGTAGTAGCGGTCTGAGTGAAAAACTGTTTTTT. The encoded protein is CASSSGLSEKLFF.

The chain is built from TRBV5-1 and TRBJ1-6, with D perhaps matching TRBD1 (5 bases). CDR1 is SGHRS and CDR2 is YFSETQ in the germline V gene. V gave up 0 bases and J gave up 7 bases, with 11 bases separating them. CDR3 length: 15 amino acids. The CDR3 sequence: CASSLDRIQNSPLHF. The CDR3 DNA sequence: TGCGCCAGCAGCTTGGACAGGATCCAGAATTCACCCCTCCACTTT.

This chain links TRBV27 with TRBJ1-6; 8 nucleotides align to TRBD1. Germline loops: CDR1 MNHEY, CDR2 SMNVEV (reference sequence). The CDR3 spans 19 residues. With V trimmed by 8 bases and J by 6 bases, 21 bases remained unmatched. CDR3 sequence reads: CASAQGPRGRVLGNSPLHF. In DNA, the CDR3 is TGTGCCAGCGCCCAAGGCCCCAGGGGGCGGGTGTTAGGTAATTCACCCCTCCACTTT.

Of note for this clone: The sample carries other DNA sequences with the same CDR3. This chain links TRBV6-5 with TRBJ1-2; a weak D match, TRBD1 (5 bases). The CDR3 has 14 amino acids. Trimming removed 0 bases from V and 4 bases from J, with 9 bases in between. CDR1 and CDR2 from the germline V gene are MNHEY and SVGAGI. The CDR3: CASSYSGGTYGYTF. The DNA for the CDR3 is TGTGCCAGCAGTTACTCCGGGGGTACCTATGGCTACACCTTC.

The chain has TRBV7-9 and TRBJ1-1; the D is unclear. Germline assignment: CDR1 SEHNR and CDR2 FQNEAQ (reference sequence). V was pared by 4 bases and J by 3 bases, with 0 bases between. The CDR3 has 10 amino acids. The CDR3 nucleotides are TGTGCCAGCAGCTACACTGAAGCTTTCTTT. It codes for CASSYTEAFF.

This chain connects TRBV6-1 to TRBJ1-2; D is unresolved. This CDR3 is built from 12 residues. V lost 0 bases and J lost 10, with 9 bases in between. Germline loops: CDR1 MNHNS, CDR2 SASEGT. DNA of the CDR3: TGTGCCAGCAGTGAAGCCCGTAATGACTACACCTTC. Its translation: CASSEARNDYTF.

The J gene is TRBJ2-7, the V gene TRBV6-5, with 12 nucleotides matching TRBD1. The junction had 4 bases not matched to a gene; V was cut back by 6 bases and J by 1 base. Germline V gene lookup returns CDR1 MNHEY and CDR2 SVGAGI. The CDR3 is 15 amino acids. CDR3 protein: CASSRGQGASYEQYF. The CDR3, as DNA: TGTGCCAGCAGCCGGGGACAGGGGGCTTCCTACGAGCAGTACTTC.

The V gene is TRBV7-8, the J gene TRBJ2-1; the D is unclear. The CDR3 is 14 amino acids. CDR1 SGHVS and CDR2 FQNEAQ come from the germline V gene. V lost 2 bases and J lost 5, with 10 bases in between. CDR3 DNA sequence: TGTGCCAGCAGCTTATTCTTAGAGAACAATGAGCAGTTCTTC. Translation gives CASSLFLENNEQFF.

The J gene is TRBJ2-7, the V gene TRBV5-4; 7 bases are shared with TRBD1. This CDR3 is 13 amino acids long. Trimming at V came to 3 bases and at J to 3 bases, leaving 3 bases not matched to a gene. The germline V gene has CDR1 SGHNT and CDR2 YYREEE (reference sequence). The CDR3 reads CASSSGQYYEQYF. Written as DNA, the CDR3 is TGTGCCAGCAGCTCGGGACAGTACTACGAGCAGTACTTC.

The chain couples TRBV5-6 to TRBJ2-3, with D maybe TRBD1 (6 bases). The germline V gene has CDR1 SGHDT and CDR2 YYEEEE. The CDR3 covers 14 residues. V was clipped by 4 bases and J by 1 base, with 10 bases between them. The DNA for the CDR3 is TGTGCCAGCAGCACGAGACAGGGCACAGATACGCAGTATTTT. Its translation: CASSTRQGTDTQYF.

About this clone itself: Other nucleotide sequences in the sample specify the same CDR3. J is TRBJ1-5 and V is TRBV5-1; TRBD1 might be the D (6 bases). The germline gives CDR1 SGHRS, CDR2 YFSETQ. This CDR3 is 14 amino acids long. Trimming cost V 0 bases and J 3 bases, with 7 bases left between them. The CDR3 region is CASSLGDTNQPQHF. Here the CDR3 DNA reads TGCGCCAGCAGCTTGGGGGACACCAATCAGCCCCAGCATTTT.